Detailed here is one TCR beta chain. The data were obtained in a study of blood T cell repertoires in COVID-19. The repertoire was sequenced with immunoSEQ multiplex PCR; TCRdb's copy has only in-frame clones and lacks some. Of about 220,000 clones listed, 75% to 85% are singletons. CDR3 size: 17 residues. Germline lookup yields CDR1 MGHRA and CDR2 YSYEKL. V lost 0 bases and J 3 bases, leaving 15 bases between the germline ends. Material: peripheral blood. This chain joins TRBV4-1 and TRBJ1-5; D unresolved. This TCR derives from a man aged 50 to 59 with active or convalescent COVID-19. The CDR3, as DNA: TGCGCCAGCAGCCAAGATAGATTTCCAGGTCTCAATCAGCCCCAGCATTTT. This sequence encodes CASSQDRFPGLNQPQHF.